This T cell receptor beta chain originates from a study of follicular helper T cells after annual influenza vaccination. Study information: Some donors were sampled over the 2013-2014, 2014-2015 and 2015-2016 vaccinations. The study, taken as a whole, reports: ICOS+CD38+ cTfh clonality change tracked circulating plasmablast frequency change. Most later recoveries of Day 7 ICOS+CD38+ clones were ICOS-CD38- cTfh. Yearly vaccinations repeatedly recalled conserved clonotypes in ICOS+CD38+ cTfh.

There are 13 residues in the CDR3. From germline, CDR1 is SGHKS and CDR2 YYEKEE (reference sequence). Trimming stripped 0 bases from V and 10 bases from J, with 8 bases between. As for time point: 2015-2016 season, 7 days after influenza vaccination. Sequenced by immunoSEQ multiplex PCR; TCRdb stores in-frame clones only, minus some. The sample contains roughly 4,900 clones, 65% to 85% of which appear only once. A remark on this clone: The antigen is not known.

The origin of this receptor is an adult who received the influenza vaccine. Sequenced material: CXCR5+ CD38- circulating T follicular helper cells from blood, taken 7 days after influenza vaccination. Documented subset: circulating Tfh, non-naive CD4+CXCR5+PD-1+ (ICOS+CD38+ or ICOS-CD38-). This chain uses TRBV5-5 with TRBJ1-6, with D tentatively TRBD1 (5 bases). This chain's CDR3 is CASSLEWGSPLHF. As DNA, the CDR3 is TGTGCCAGCAGCTTGGAGTGGGGCTCACCCCTCCACTTT.